Below, 2 T cell receptor delta chains from the same sample are listed, as sequenced in a study of delta chains in infants with herpesvirus infections. Gamma-chain- and delta-chain-specific primers converted PBMC RNA into TCR cDNA. TCRdb fed the RT-PCR reads to CATT. The data hold hundreds of delta-chain clones, with over 9.5% observed a single time. The sample was peripheral blood, taken at time point 2 of longitudinal follow-up. The receptors here all came from a human donor who was a Ugandan infant, either HIV-exposed or HIV-unexposed (not recorded which).

This clone is large in the sample. V is TRDV2 and J is TRDJ1; D gene unclear. Trimming took off 3 bases at V and 5 bases at J, with 21 bases between the two ends. Germline CDR1 is GEAIGNYY and CDR2 is EKD. The CDR3 is made up of 16 amino acids. The CDR3 is CACDSGSIGTDDKLIF. The CDR3 DNA sequence: TGTGCCTGTGACTCGGGGTCCATCGGAACTGATGATAAACTCATCTTT.

This clone has more than one count but fewer than ten. A far larger clone lies a single base away; this is likely a read error. This sample also contains other DNA sequences that code for the same CDR3. CDR3 sequence (DNA): TGTGCTCTTGGGGACCCACCTACGCGGGGGACTGACACCGATAAACTCATCTTT. Amino acids: CALGDPPTRGTDTDKLIF. J is TRDJ1 and V is TRDV1; D is perhaps TRDD3 (6 bases). Germline CDR1 reads TSWWSYY; CDR2 reads QGS. There are 18 residues in the CDR3. The V end lost 3 bases, the J end lost 0 bases, and 20 bases lay between the germline ends.